A single sample gave rise to the 2 T cell receptor beta chains below, sequenced in a study of control samples from healthy donors and cancer patients. The table came from immunoSEQ multiplex PCR; TCRdb's copy has only in-frame clones and leaves some out. The table records 190,000 or so clones, about 93% of them present only once. Material for sequencing was blood. Source of these receptors: a young man in good health.

The CDR3 here is CASSSGGGSYNEQFF. The CDR3 coding sequence is TGTGCCAGTAGTTCCGGGGGGGGTTCCTACAATGAGCAGTTCTTC. V usage is TRBV19 and J usage is TRBJ2-1, with 8 bases lining up with TRBD2. CDR1 is LNHDA and CDR2 is SQIVND in the germline V gene (reference sequence). V shed 5 bases and J 1 base; nucleotides not matched to a gene: 4. The CDR3 runs 15 residues.

The rearrangement uses TRBV2 and TRBJ1-1; no firm D call. Germline V CDR1 and CDR2: SNHLY, FYNNEI. V lost 6 bases to trimming and J lost 10 bases, with 24 bases between them. The CDR3 covers 15 residues. The CDR3 sequence is CASRNMDPQYELAFF. In DNA form, the CDR3 reads TGTGCCAGCAGAAATATGGACCCCCAGTATGAGTTAGCTTTCTTT. The complete variable domain, with remaining parts taken from reference TRBV2 and TRBJ1-1, reads EPEVTQTPSHQVTQMGQEVILRCVPISNHLYFYWYRQILGQKVEFLVSFYNNEISEKSEIFDDQFSVERPDGSNFTLKIRSTKLEDSAMYFCASRNMDPQYELAFFGQGTRLTVV.